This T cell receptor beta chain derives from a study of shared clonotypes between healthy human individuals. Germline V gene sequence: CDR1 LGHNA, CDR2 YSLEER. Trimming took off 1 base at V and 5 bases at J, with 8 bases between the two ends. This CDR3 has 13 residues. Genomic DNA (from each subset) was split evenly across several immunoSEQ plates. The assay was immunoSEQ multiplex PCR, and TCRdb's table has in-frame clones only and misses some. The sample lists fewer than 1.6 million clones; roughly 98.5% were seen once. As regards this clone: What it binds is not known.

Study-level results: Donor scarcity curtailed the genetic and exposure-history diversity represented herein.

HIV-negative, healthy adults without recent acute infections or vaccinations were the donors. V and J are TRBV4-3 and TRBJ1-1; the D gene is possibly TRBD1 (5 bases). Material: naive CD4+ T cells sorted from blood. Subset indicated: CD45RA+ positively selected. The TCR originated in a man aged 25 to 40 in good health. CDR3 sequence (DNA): TGCGCCAGCAGCCAAGTCAGGGAAACTGAAGCTTTCTTT. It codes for CASSQVRETEAFF.